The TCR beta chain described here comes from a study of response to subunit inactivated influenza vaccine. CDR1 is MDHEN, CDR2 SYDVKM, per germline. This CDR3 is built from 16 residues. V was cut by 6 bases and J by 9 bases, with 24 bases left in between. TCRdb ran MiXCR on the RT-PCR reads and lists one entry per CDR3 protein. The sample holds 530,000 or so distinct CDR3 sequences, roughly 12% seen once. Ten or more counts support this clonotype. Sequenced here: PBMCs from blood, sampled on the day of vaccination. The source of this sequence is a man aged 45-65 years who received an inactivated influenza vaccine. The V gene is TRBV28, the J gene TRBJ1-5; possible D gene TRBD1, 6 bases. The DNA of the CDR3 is TGTGCCAGCAGCCGAAGGCAGGGGCAGGGCGGGGGGCCCCAGCATTTT. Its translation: CASSRRQGQGGGPQHF.